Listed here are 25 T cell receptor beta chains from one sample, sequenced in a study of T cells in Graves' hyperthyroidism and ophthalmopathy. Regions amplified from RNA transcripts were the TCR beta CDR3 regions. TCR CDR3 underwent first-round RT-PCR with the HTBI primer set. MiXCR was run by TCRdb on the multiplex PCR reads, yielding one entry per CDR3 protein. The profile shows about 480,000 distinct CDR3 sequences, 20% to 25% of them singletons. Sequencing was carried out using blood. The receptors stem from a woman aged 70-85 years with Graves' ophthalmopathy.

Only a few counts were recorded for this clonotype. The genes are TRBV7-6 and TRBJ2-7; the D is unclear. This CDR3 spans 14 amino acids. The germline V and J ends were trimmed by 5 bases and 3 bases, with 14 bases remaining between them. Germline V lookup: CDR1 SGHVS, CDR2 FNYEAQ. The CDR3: CASSPGWAGYEQYF. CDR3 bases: TGTGCCAGCAGCCCGGGCTGGGCAGGCTACGAGCAGTACTTC.

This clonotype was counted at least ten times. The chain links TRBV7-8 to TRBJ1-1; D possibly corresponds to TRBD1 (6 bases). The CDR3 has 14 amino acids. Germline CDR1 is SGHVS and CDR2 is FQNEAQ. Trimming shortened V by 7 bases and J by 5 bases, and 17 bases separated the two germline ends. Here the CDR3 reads CASTRGGAETEAFF. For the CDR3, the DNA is TGTGCCAGCACCCGAGGGGGGGCGGAAACTGAAGCTTTCTTT.

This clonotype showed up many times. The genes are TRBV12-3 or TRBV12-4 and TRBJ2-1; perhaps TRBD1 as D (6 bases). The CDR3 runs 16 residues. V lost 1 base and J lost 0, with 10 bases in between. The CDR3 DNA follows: TGTGCCAGCAGTTTAGTACAGGGTCCCTCCTACAATGAGCAGTTCTTC. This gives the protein CASSLVQGPSYNEQFF.

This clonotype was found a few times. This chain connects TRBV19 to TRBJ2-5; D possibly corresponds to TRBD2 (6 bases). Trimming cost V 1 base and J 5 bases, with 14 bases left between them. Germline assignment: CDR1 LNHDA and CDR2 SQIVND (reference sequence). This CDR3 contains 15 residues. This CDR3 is CASSIGGVQLETQYF. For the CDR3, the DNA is TGTGCCAGTAGTATAGGGGGGGTCCAGCTGGAGACCCAGTACTTC.

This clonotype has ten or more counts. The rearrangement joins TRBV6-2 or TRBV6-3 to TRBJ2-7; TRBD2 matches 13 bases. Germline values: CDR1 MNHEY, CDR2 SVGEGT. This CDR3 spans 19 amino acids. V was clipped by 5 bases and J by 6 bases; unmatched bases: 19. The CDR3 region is CASSTTPSGLAGAGGEQYF. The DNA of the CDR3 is TGTGCCAGCAGTACCACCCCAAGTGGACTAGCGGGAGCTGGTGGCGAGCAGTACTTC.

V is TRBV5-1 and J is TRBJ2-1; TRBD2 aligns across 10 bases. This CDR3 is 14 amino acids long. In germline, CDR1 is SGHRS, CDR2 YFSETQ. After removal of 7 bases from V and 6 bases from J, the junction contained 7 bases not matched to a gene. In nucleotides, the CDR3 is TGCGCCAGCGCGGTGGTAGCGGGAGGCAATGAGCAGTTCTTC. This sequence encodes CASAVVAGGNEQFF.

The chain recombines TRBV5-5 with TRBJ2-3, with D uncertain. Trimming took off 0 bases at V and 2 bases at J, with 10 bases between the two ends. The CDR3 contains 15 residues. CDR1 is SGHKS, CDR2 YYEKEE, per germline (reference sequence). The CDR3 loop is CASSLVRHFTDTQYF. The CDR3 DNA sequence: TGTGCCAGCAGCTTGGTGCGTCATTTCACAGATACGCAGTATTTT.

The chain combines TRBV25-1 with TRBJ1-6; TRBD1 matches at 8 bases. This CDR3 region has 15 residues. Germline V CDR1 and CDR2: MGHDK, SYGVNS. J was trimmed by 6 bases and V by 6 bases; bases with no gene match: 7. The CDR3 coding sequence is TGTGCCAGCAGCCGTAGGACAGGGACTAATTCACCCCTCCACTTT. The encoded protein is CASSRRTGTNSPLHF.

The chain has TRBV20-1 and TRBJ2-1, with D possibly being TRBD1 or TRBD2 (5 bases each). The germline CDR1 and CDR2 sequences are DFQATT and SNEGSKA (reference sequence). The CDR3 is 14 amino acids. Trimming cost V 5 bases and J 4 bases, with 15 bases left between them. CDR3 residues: CSAEGPLGYNEQFF. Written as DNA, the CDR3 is TGCAGTGCTGAGGGACCCCTCGGGTACAATGAGCAGTTCTTC.

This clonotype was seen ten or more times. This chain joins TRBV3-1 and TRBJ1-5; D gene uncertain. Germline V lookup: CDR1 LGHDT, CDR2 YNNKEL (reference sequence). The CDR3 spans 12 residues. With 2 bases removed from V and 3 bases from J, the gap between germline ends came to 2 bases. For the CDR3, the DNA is TGTGCCAGCAGCCAACCCAATCAGCCCCAGCATTTT. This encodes CASSQPNQPQHF.

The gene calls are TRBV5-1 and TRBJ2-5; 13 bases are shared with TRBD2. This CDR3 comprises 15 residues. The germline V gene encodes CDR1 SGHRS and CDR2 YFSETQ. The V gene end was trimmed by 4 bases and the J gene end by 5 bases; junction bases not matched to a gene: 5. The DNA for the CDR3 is TGCGCCAGCAGCACTAGCGGGAGGGCCTCGGAGACCCAGTACTTC. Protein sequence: CASSTSGRASETQYF.

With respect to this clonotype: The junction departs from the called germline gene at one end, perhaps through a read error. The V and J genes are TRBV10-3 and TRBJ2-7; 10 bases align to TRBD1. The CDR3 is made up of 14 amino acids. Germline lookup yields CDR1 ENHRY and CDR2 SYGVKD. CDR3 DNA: TGTGCCGTCAGGCTGGACAGGGGGACCTACGAGCAGTACTTC. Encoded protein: CAVRLDRGTYEQYF.

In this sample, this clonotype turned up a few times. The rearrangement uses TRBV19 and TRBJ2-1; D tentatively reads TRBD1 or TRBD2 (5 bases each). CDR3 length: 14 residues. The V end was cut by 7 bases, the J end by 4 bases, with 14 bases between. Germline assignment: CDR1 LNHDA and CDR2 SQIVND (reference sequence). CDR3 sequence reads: CASNTGTEYNEQFF. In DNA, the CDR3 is TGTGCCAGTAACACCGGGACGGAGTACAATGAGCAGTTCTTC.

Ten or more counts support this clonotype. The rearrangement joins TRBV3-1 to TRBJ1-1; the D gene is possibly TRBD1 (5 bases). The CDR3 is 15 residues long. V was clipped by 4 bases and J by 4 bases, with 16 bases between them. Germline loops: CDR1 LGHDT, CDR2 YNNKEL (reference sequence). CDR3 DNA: TGTGCCAGCAGCCTACTGAAGGGGATGAGCACTGAAGCTTTCTTT. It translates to CASSLLKGMSTEAFF.

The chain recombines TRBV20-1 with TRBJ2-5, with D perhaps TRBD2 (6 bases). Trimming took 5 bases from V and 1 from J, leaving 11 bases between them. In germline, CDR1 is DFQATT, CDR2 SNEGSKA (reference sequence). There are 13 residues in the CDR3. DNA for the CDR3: TGCAGTGCTGAAGGACTATTCCAAGAGACCCAGTACTTC. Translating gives CSAEGLFQETQYF.

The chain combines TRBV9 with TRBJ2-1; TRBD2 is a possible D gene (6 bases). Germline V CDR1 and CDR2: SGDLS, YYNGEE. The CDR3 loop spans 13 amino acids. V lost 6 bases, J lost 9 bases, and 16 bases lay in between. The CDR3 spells CASIRGSEGEQFF. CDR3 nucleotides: TGTGCCAGCATCCGGGGGTCCGAGGGTGAGCAGTTCTTC.

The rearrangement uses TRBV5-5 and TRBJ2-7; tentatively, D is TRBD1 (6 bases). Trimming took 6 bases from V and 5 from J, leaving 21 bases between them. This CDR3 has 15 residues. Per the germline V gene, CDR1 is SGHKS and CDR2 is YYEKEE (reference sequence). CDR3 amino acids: CASTSTPQGVDEQYF. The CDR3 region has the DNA TGTGCCAGCACCTCAACCCCACAGGGCGTCGACGAGCAGTACTTC.

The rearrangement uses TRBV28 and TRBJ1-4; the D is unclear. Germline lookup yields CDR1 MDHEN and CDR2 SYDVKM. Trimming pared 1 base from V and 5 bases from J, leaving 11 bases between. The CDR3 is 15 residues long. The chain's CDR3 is CASSLSSGMNEKLFF. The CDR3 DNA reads TGTGCCAGCAGTTTATCGTCAGGAATGAATGAAAAACTGTTTTTT.

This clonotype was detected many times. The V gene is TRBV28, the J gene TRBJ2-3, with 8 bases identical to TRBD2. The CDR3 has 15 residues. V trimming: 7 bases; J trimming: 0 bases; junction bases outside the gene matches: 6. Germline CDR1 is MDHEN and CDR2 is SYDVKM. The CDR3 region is CASNFSGISTDTQYF. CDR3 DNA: TGTGCCAGCAACTTTAGCGGGATAAGCACAGATACGCAGTATTTT.

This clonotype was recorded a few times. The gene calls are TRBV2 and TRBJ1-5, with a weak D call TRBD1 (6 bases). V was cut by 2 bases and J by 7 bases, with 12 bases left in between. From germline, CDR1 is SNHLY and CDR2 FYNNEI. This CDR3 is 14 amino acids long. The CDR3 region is CASSEQGSRQPQHF. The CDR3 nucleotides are TGTGCCAGCAGTGAACAGGGGAGTAGACAGCCCCAGCATTTT.

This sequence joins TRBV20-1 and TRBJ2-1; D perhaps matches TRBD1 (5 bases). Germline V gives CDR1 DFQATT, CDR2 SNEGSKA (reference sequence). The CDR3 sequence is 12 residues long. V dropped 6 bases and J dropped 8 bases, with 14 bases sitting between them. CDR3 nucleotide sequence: TGCAGTGCCCCCGTCAGGGTTGATGAGCAGTTCTTC. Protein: CSAPVRVDEQFF.

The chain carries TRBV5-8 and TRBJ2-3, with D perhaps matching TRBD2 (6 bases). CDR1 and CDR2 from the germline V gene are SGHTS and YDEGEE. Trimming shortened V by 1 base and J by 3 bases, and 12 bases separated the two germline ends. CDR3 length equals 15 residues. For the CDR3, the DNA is TGTGCCAGCAGCTTGTGGGGGAGGCCAACAGATACGCAGTATTTT. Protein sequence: CASSLWGRPTDTQYF.

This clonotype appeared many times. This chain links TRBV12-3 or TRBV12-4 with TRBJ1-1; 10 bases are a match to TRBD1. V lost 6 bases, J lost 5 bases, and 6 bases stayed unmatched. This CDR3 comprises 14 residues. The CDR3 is CASSKGQGGTEAFF. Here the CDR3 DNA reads TGTGCCAGCAGCAAAGGACAGGGGGGGACTGAAGCTTTCTTT.

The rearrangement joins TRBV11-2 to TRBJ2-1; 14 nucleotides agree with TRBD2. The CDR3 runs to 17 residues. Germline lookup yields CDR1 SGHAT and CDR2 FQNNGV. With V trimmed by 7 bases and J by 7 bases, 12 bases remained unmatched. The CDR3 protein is CASTLRSGLAGANEQFF. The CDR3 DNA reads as TGTGCCAGCACCCTCCGGTCGGGACTAGCGGGAGCGAATGAGCAGTTCTTC.

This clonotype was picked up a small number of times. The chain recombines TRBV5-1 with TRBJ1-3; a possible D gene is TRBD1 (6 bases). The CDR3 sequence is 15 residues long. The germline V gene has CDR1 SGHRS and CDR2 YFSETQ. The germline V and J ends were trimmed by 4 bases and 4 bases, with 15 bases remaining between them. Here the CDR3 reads CASSQGGAGGNTIYF. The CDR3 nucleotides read TGCGCCAGCAGCCAAGGGGGGGCAGGAGGAAACACCATATATTTT.